A selection of T cell receptor beta chains follows, all from one sample in a study of cytomegalovirus exposure and HLA in healthy donors. Produced via immunoSEQ multiplex PCR; TCRdb's table is partial and in-frame only. This sample has 200,000 to 250,000 clones, with roughly 82% found just once. The sequenced material came from PBMCs. The source is a woman aged 40 to 49 in good health and CMV-seropositive. The CDR3 runs from the conserved cysteine through the conserved F or W. D genes are given only for firm matches. The size of a clone is reported for some rows only, either as once, few or many, or as a class for expanded clones.

clone_size | j_call | d_call | v_call | cdr3_length | cdr3_aa | cdr3_nt
NA | TRBJ1-3 | NA | TRBV30 | 17 | CAWIRRPAPGAGNTIYF | TGTGCCTGGATTCGGAGGCCGGCGCCTGGCGCTGGAAACACCATATATTTT
NA | TRBJ2-5 | TRBD2 | TRBV4-1 | 17 | CASSQGASGGASETQYF | TGCGCCAGCAGCCAGGGGGCTAGCGGGGGGGCCAGCGAGACCCAGTACTTC
NA | TRBJ2-5 | TRBD1 | TRBV5-8 | 15 | CASSSGTGVGETQYF | TGTGCCAGCAGCTCCGGGACAGGGGTTGGGGAGACCCAGTACTTC
once | TRBJ2-5 | TRBD2 | TRBV10-1 | 15 | CASSGLAGDRETQYF | TGCGCCAGCAGTGGACTAGCGGGAGATCGAGAGACCCAGTACTTC
once | TRBJ1-1 | NA | TRBV6-1 | 15 | CASRVLQGMGTEAFF | TGTGCCAGCAGAGTTCTACAGGGTATGGGAACTGAAGCTTTCTTT
NA | TRBJ1-3 | NA | TRBV7-2 | 16 | CASSYDWGRSGNTIYF | TGTGCCAGCAGCTACGATTGGGGCCGCTCTGGAAACACCATATATTTT
NA | TRBJ1-2 | NA | TRBV18 | 12 | CASSPSYYGYTF | TGTGCCAGCTCACCCAGTTACTATGGCTACACCTTC
NA | TRBJ1-1 | TRBD1 | TRBV6-1 | 14 | CASSLPTGYTEAFF | TGTGCCAGCAGTCTACCGACAGGGTACACTGAAGCTTTCTTT
NA | TRBJ2-1 | NA | TRBV27 | 15 | CASMKGERAYNEQFF | TGTGCCAGCATGAAGGGAGAAAGGGCCTACAATGAGCAGTTCTTC
NA | TRBJ2-2 | NA | TRBV5-1 | 14 | CASSLGAEGRELFF | TGCGCCAGCAGCTTGGGGGCCGAGGGAAGGGAGCTGTTTTTT
NA | TRBJ1-1 | NA | TRBV5-1 | 15 | CASMLPAPGRTEAFF | TGCGCCAGCATGCTTCCGGCCCCAGGCAGGACTGAAGCTTTCTTT
NA | TRBJ2-7 | NA | TRBV11-2 | 15 | CASSLDPGLLYEQYF | TGTGCCAGCAGCTTAGACCCAGGACTGCTCTACGAGCAGTACTTC
NA | TRBJ2-5 | TRBD2 | TRBV7-7 | 16 | CASSRGLAGVGETQYF | TGTGCCAGCAGCCGGGGACTAGCGGGGGTTGGAGAGACCCAGTACTTC
NA | TRBJ2-1 | NA | TRBV6-5 | 12 | CASSRLRNEQFF | TGTGCCAGCAGCCGACTACGCAATGAGCAGTTCTTC
NA | TRBJ2-5 | NA | TRBV6-1 | 13 | CASTSRPQETQYF | TGTGCCAGCACGTCTCGTCCCCAAGAGACCCAGTACTTC
NA | TRBJ1-3 | NA | TRBV11-3 | 13 | CASSLISEDTIYF | TGTGCCAGCAGCTTAATCAGTGAGGACACCATATATTTT
NA | TRBJ1-6 | NA | TRBV5-1 | 16 | CASSLRTGQTNSPLHF | TGCGCCAGCAGCTTGAGAACTGGACAAACTAATTCACCCCTCCACTTT
NA | TRBJ2-7 | NA | TRBV11-3 | 15 | CASSYITGASDEQYF | TGTGCCAGCAGCTACATTACAGGGGCTAGCGACGAGCAGTACTTC
NA | TRBJ2-7 | TRBD1 | TRBV2 | 14 | CASSEDRGRYEQYF | TGTGCCAGCAGTGAGGACAGGGGCAGGTACGAGCAGTACTTC
NA | TRBJ2-1 | NA | TRBV29-1 | 13 | CSVEQLAYNEQFF | TGCAGCGTTGAGCAACTTGCCTACAATGAGCAGTTCTTC
NA | TRBJ2-3 | TRBD2 | TRBV7-8 | 16 | CASSGGLARSSDTQYF | TGTGCCAGCAGCGGTGGACTAGCGAGGAGTTCAGATACGCAGTATTTT
NA | TRBJ1-2 | TRBD1 | TRBV6-6 | 14 | CASSLSDRGDGYTF | TGTGCCAGCAGTTTATCGGACAGGGGAGATGGCTACACCTTC
NA | TRBJ1-4 | TRBD1 | TRBV5-3 | 18 | CARSLRDREYATNEKLFF | TGTGCCAGAAGCTTGCGGGACAGGGAATATGCAACTAATGAAAAACTGTTTTTT
NA | TRBJ1-4 | NA | TRBV5-1 | 15 | CASSFGGATNEKLFF | TGCGCCAGCAGCTTTGGAGGGGCAACTAATGAAAAACTGTTTTTT
once | TRBJ1-5 | NA | TRBV12-5 | 12 | CASGLSQGPQHF | TGTGCTAGTGGTTTGAGTCAGGGCCCCCAGCATTTT
NA | TRBJ2-7 | NA | TRBV7-2 | 14 | CASSLDSYSYEQYF | TGTGCCAGCAGCCTCGACAGCTACTCCTACGAGCAGTACTTC
NA | TRBJ1-1 | TRBD1 | TRBV27 | 13 | CASSLQGLAEAFF | TGTGCCAGCAGCTTACAGGGGCTCGCTGAAGCTTTCTTT
few | TRBJ1-1 | TRBD1 | TRBV9 | 14 | CASSGQGIDTEAFF | TGTGCCAGCAGCGGACAGGGGATCGACACTGAAGCTTTCTTT
NA | TRBJ1-1 | TRBD1 | TRBV4-1 | 19 | CASSQGRPGQGAMNTEAFF | TGCGCCAGCAGCCAAGGCCGCCCGGGACAGGGAGCAATGAACACTGAAGCTTTCTTT
NA | TRBJ1-1 | NA | TRBV10-3 | 13 | CAITDRPLTEAFF | TGTGCCATAACTGACAGGCCGTTGACTGAAGCTTTCTTT
NA | TRBJ1-1 | NA | TRBV5-1 | 13 | CASRAGVGTEAFF | TGCGCCAGCAGAGCAGGGGTGGGCACTGAAGCTTTCTTT
NA | TRBJ1-1 | TRBD1 | TRBV30 | 15 | CAWTIMTGMNTEAFF | TGTGCCTGGACTATTATGACAGGGATGAACACTGAAGCTTTCTTT
NA | TRBJ2-1 | NA | TRBV29-1 | 14 | CSVIPQGTYNEQFF | TGCAGCGTTATTCCCCAGGGAACCTACAATGAGCAGTTCTTC
NA | TRBJ2-7 | TRBD1 | TRBV4-3 | 15 | CASSHGDRGNYEQYF | TGCGCCAGCAGCCATGGAGACAGGGGAAACTACGAGCAGTACTTC
few | TRBJ2-3 | TRBD2 | TRBV5-5 | 17 | CASSPGLAGGPGDTQYF | TGTGCCAGCAGCCCTGGACTAGCGGGGGGGCCGGGAGATACGCAGTATTTT
NA | TRBJ2-7 | NA | TRBV7-2 | 14 | CASSLAASSYEQYF | TGTGCCAGCAGCTTAGCGGCTTCTTCCTACGAGCAGTACTTC
NA | TRBJ1-1 | NA | TRBV6-6 | 15 | CASSYSTRGNTEAFF | TGTGCCAGCAGTTACTCGACCCGGGGGAACACTGAAGCTTTCTTT
few | TRBJ1-1 | NA | TRBV11-2 | 15 | CASSWRRGSDTEAFF | TGTGCCAGCAGCTGGCGAAGGGGATCGGACACTGAAGCTTTCTTT
NA | TRBJ1-2 | TRBD1 | TRBV6-1 | 15 | CASSEAPDRAYGYTF | TGTGCCAGCAGTGAAGCACCCGACAGGGCCTATGGCTACACCTTC
NA | TRBJ1-2 | TRBD1 | TRBV29-1 | 15 | CSVEGGTGANYGYTF | TGCAGCGTTGAAGGGGGGACAGGGGCTAACTATGGCTACACCTTC
NA | TRBJ2-7 | NA | TRBV5-6 | 14 | CASSFGVTTYEQYF | TGTGCCAGCAGCTTCGGGGTGACAACCTACGAGCAGTACTTC
NA | TRBJ1-1 | NA | TRBV10-3 | 15 | CAISESQRGGTEAFF | TGTGCCATCAGTGAGTCGCAAAGGGGCGGAACTGAAGCTTTCTTT
NA | TRBJ1-2 | NA | TRBV4-1 | 14 | CASSPSDDSYGYTF | TGCGCCAGCAGCCCCTCGGATGACAGCTATGGCTACACCTTC
once | TRBJ1-1 | TRBD1 | TRBV4-2 | 11 | CASSSGQGAFF | TGTGCCAGCAGCTCCGGACAGGGAGCTTTCTTT
once | TRBJ1-3 | NA | TRBV11-2 | 15 | CASSPRGLRGNTIYF | TGTGCCAGCAGCCCCAGGGGCCTTCGTGGAAACACCATATATTTT
NA | TRBJ2-3 | TRBD1 | TRBV7-8 | 16 | CASSPLRTGTTDTQYF | TGTGCCAGCAGCCCGCTCCGGACAGGGACCACAGATACGCAGTATTTT
NA | TRBJ2-1 | TRBD2 | TRBV5-1 | 17 | CASSLTGGLAGYGEQFF | TGCGCCAGCAGTCTGACGGGGGGACTAGCGGGATATGGTGAGCAGTTCTTC
few | TRBJ2-7 | NA | TRBV11-3 | 12 | CASSLDGHEQYF | TGTGCCAGCAGCTTAGATGGGCACGAGCAGTACTTC
few | TRBJ2-2 | TRBD2 | TRBV10-3 | 14 | CAIRAGANTGELFF | TGTGCCATCAGAGCGGGGGCCAACACCGGGGAGCTGTTTTTT
NA | TRBJ2-2 | TRBD2 | TRBV7-2 | 16 | CASSLTTSGGSGELFF | TGTGCCAGCAGCTTAACGACTAGCGGGGGGTCCGGGGAGCTGTTTTTT
NA | TRBJ2-1 | NA | TRBV5-1 | 13 | CASSSNSYNEQFF | TGCGCCAGCAGCTCAAACTCCTACAATGAGCAGTTCTTC
once | TRBJ1-2 | NA | TRBV23-1 | 19 | CASSPKKLQAGYPAYGYTF | TGCGCCAGCAGTCCGAAAAAACTCCAAGCGGGGTACCCCGCCTATGGCTACACCTTC
NA | TRBJ1-1 | TRBD1 | TRBV18 | 15 | CASSRTTGVNTEAFF | TGTGCCAGCTCACGGACGACAGGGGTGAACACTGAAGCTTTCTTT